This T cell receptor beta chain was captured by sequencing in a study of blood T cell repertoires in COVID-19. Whole-study context: Italy, Spain and the United States were the sources of the convalescent and acute COVID-19 samples. Sources were T cells, B-cell-depleted T cells, or PBMCs; the material itself was cDNA or gDNA.

The CDR3 sequence is 13 residues long. Germline V gene sequence: CDR1 MNHEY, CDR2 SVGAGI. V dropped 6 bases and J dropped 1 base, with 9 bases sitting between them. As processed by the authors: Amplified reference gene primers provided the basis for estimating nucleated cell counts. TCRdb's copy holds only in-frame clones and misses some; the assay was immunoSEQ multiplex PCR. V and J calls plus clone size are reproduced from that table; the DNA served to infer D and trimming. Of 150,000 to 200,000 clones listed, about 80% are singletons. Concerning this clone itself: Other DNA sequences of this sample code for an identical CDR3.

The specimen was peripheral blood. The receptor's source is a human donor with acute or convalescent COVID-19. The donor label of this sample is uncertain. V is TRBV6-5 and J is TRBJ1-1; tentative D call: TRBD1 (5 bases). The CDR3 spells CASSRGTNTEAFF. The CDR3 nucleotides read TGTGCCAGCAGCCGCGGGACGAACACTGAAGCTTTCTTT.